This record concerns one T cell receptor beta chain sequence. Measured with immunoSEQ multiplex PCR; TCRdb has only the in-frame clones, and not every one. The table records tens of thousands of clones, just over 85% of them present only once. CDR1 is LGHDT, CDR2 YNNKEL, per germline (reference sequence). This CDR3 has 12 residues. Trimming left V 0 bases short and J 3 bases short, with 3 bases between. This specimen comes from a study of T cell responses to AZD1222 COVID-19 vaccine. The material sequenced was peripheral blood, taken 28 days after the second dose of the MenACWY control vaccine. The rearrangement uses TRBV3-1 (or the pseudogene TRBV3-2) and TRBJ2-7; no firm D call. The clonotype comes from an adult who received the MenACWY meningococcal vaccine as a control. CDR3 nucleotides: TGTGCCAGCAGCCAAGATCTCTACGAGCAGTACTTC. This gives the protein CASSQDLYEQYF.